The 29 T cell receptor beta chains in this list originate from one sample, sequenced in a study of CD8 T cells in ankylosing spondylitis. TCRdb called the 5' RACE reads again in MiXCR, with one record for every CDR3 protein. In the table there are approximately 100,000 distinct CDR3 sequences, about 8.3% of which are singletons. Sequencing input: blood, either unsorted or a sorted T cell fraction (not recorded which). The receptors were sampled from a male donor with ankylosing spondylitis or in good health (not recorded which).

V and J are TRBV5-1 and TRBJ2-1; TRBD2 agrees at 10 bases. Germline loops: CDR1 SGHRS, CDR2 YFSETQ. This CDR3 spans 13 amino acids. V lost 5 bases and J lost 13; bases outside the gene matches: 9. The CDR3, as DNA: TGCGCCAGCAGTGGGCTAGCGGGAGACGGTCAGTTCTTC. It specifies CASSGLAGDGQFF.

This clonotype has a count of ten or more. The rearrangement links TRBV24-1 to TRBJ2-1; the D is unclear. CDR1 is KGHDR and CDR2 is SFDVKD in the germline V gene. Trimming pared 0 bases from V and 9 bases from J, leaving 5 bases between. This CDR3 comprises 12 residues. This CDR3 is CATSDLGIEQFF. Here the CDR3 DNA reads TGTGCCACCAGTGATTTGGGGATTGAGCAGTTCTTC.

This clonotype was seen only once. A clone one base away is much larger, so this may be a read error. V gene TRBV7-9 combines with J gene TRBJ1-2, with 9 bases lining up with TRBD1. The CDR3 runs to 16 residues. Per the germline V gene, CDR1 is SEHNR and CDR2 is FQNEAQ (reference sequence). CDR3 nucleotide sequence: TGTACCAGCAGCCCCGGACAGGGGTTAAGCGCTAGTGGCTACACCTTC. Translation gives CTSSPGQGLSASGYTF.

This sequence joins TRBV19 and TRBJ2-1, with D possibly TRBD2 on 5 matching bases. This CDR3 region has 15 residues. V gave up 0 bases and J gave up 0 bases, with 6 bases separating them. The V gene's germline CDR1 is LNHDA and CDR2 SQIVND (reference sequence). CDR3 bases: TGTGCCAGTAGTATAGAGGGGAGCTCCTACAATGAGCAGTTCTTC. Amino acid sequence: CASSIEGSSYNEQFF. The full variable domain, rest sourced from reference TRBV19 and TRBJ2-1, is DGGITQSPKYLFRKEGQNVTLSCEQNLNHDAMYWYRQDPGQGLRLIYYSQIVNDFQKGDIAEGYSVSREKKESFPLTVTSAQKNPTAFYLCASSIEGSSYNEQFFGPGTRLTVL.

This clonotype showed up just a few times. The chain has TRBV12-3 or TRBV12-4 and TRBJ2-5; no clear D gene. Trimming stripped 3 bases from V and 0 bases from J, with 5 bases between. This CDR3 has 13 residues. CDR3 bases: TGTGCCAGCAGTTTCTCCAACCAAGAGACCCAGTACTTC. Its protein is CASSFSNQETQYF.

This clonotype was detected many times. The chain carries TRBV5-8 and TRBJ1-4; D is unresolved. V dropped 0 bases and J dropped 0 bases, with 9 bases sitting between them. Germline values: CDR1 SGHTS, CDR2 YDEGEE. The CDR3 is 16 amino acids. CDR3 protein: CASSLEGNPTNEKLFF. In DNA, the CDR3 is TGTGCCAGCAGCTTGGAGGGAAACCCAACTAATGAAAAACTGTTTTTT. The variable domain in full, completed from reference TRBV5-8 and TRBJ1-4, reads EAGVTQSPTHLIKTRGQQATLRCSPISGHTSVYWYQQALGLGLQFLLWYDEGEERNRGNFPPRFSGRQFPNYSSELNVNALELEDSALYLCASSLEGNPTNEKLFFGSGTQLSVL.

This clonotype was observed many times. This chain connects TRBV25-1 to TRBJ2-1, with 8 bases lining up with TRBD2. CDR1 is MGHDK, CDR2 SYGVNS, per germline. This CDR3 region has 16 residues. Trimming removed 6 bases from V and 4 bases from J; junction bases left unmatched: 11. The CDR3 spells CASSPRAGGWYNEQFF. CDR3 DNA: TGTGCCAGCAGCCCCCGCGCGGGAGGATGGTACAATGAGCAGTTCTTC.

By sample fraction, this clonotype is medium-sized. The rearrangement uses TRBV29-1 and TRBJ2-5; 7 positions match TRBD1. Germline-derived CDR1 and CDR2 are SQVTM and ANQGSEA. Trimming at V came to 4 bases and at J to 5 bases, leaving 4 bases not matched to a gene. This CDR3 is built from 12 residues. CDR3 region: CSVGGQAETQYF. The CDR3 bases are TGCAGCGTTGGCGGACAGGCTGAGACCCAGTACTTC.

This clonotype was seen many times. The chain carries TRBV10-2 and TRBJ1-1; D is unresolved. Trimming removed 7 bases at V and 4 bases at J, with 13 bases between. The length of the CDR3 is 13 residues. Germline V gene data show CDR1 as WSHSY and CDR2 as SAAADI. This chain's CDR3 is CASKEGMGTEAFF. CDR3 DNA: TGCGCCAGCAAGGAGGGAATGGGCACTGAAGCTTTCTTT.

The chain employs TRBV18 and TRBJ1-2; D uncertain. Germline V lookup: CDR1 KGHSH, CDR2 LQKENI. V was trimmed by 3 bases and J by 8 bases, leaving 13 bases between them. The CDR3 has 13 residues. The CDR3 DNA sequence: TGTGCCAGCTCACCCGAACAGTCATGGGGCTACACCTTC. Translated: CASSPEQSWGYTF.

This clonotype has ten or more counts. This chain joins TRBV29-1 and TRBJ1-5, with 8 bases identical to TRBD1. There are 14 residues in the CDR3. Germline lookup yields CDR1 SQVTM and CDR2 ANQGSEA. Trimming at V came to 4 bases and at J to 5 bases, leaving 7 bases not matched to a gene. As DNA, the CDR3 is TGCAGCGTTGCGCCCAGGGGGCTGGATCAGCCCCAGCATTTT. Protein sequence: CSVAPRGLDQPQHF.

This clonotype was observed at least ten times. J is TRBJ2-3 and V is TRBV13, with D unresolved. V gave up 2 bases and J gave up 5 bases, with 11 bases separating them. The CDR3 runs 14 residues. CDR1 and CDR2 from the germline V gene are PRHDT and FYEKMQ (reference sequence). CDR3 coding DNA: TGTGCCAGCAGCTTAATGGTTTTGGGAGATACGCAGTATTTT. Residues: CASSLMVLGDTQYF.

This clonotype was seen repeatedly, ten times or more. J is TRBJ2-2 and V is TRBV19; the match to TRBD1 covers 9 bases. CDR1 is LNHDA, CDR2 SQIVND, per germline (reference sequence). This CDR3 spans 19 amino acids. V shed 2 bases, J shed 1 base, and the junction held 11 bases outside the gene matches. Written as DNA, the CDR3 is TGTGCCAGTAGTATACCCCGGGACAGGGAGAATAGGAACACCGGGGAGCTGTTTTTT. Translated, it gives CASSIPRDRENRNTGELFF.

This clonotype has more than one count but fewer than ten. CDR3 residues: CASSQDHVQTYEQYF. The CDR3 nucleotides read TGCGCCAGCAGCCAAGATCATGTGCAAACCTACGAGCAGTACTTC. The chain carries TRBV4-3 and TRBJ2-7, with D unresolved. The germline CDR1 and CDR2 sequences are LGHNA and YSLEER. This CDR3 is 15 amino acids long. V was cut by 0 bases and J by 2 bases, with 11 bases left in between.

This clonotype was counted at least ten times. The V and J genes are TRBV20-1 and TRBJ2-1, with TRBD1 matching over 11 bases. The trim removed 6 bases at V and 5 bases at J, leaving 12 bases unmatched. CDR3 size: 16 residues. The germline gives CDR1 DFQATT, CDR2 SNEGSKA (reference sequence). The CDR3 bases are TGCAGTGCCTCCGGGACAGGGGGGCCGGTCCACAATGAGCAGTTCTTC. Protein product: CSASGTGGPVHNEQFF.

This clonotype was observed many times. The V call is TRBV19, the J call TRBJ1-1; D not certain. The CDR3 runs 12 residues. Germline V gene data show CDR1 as LNHDA and CDR2 as SQIVND (reference sequence). The germline V and J ends were trimmed by 1 base and 7 bases, with 7 bases remaining between them. The CDR3 region is CASSIGQFEAFF. CDR3 nucleotides: TGTGCCAGTAGTATAGGGCAGTTTGAAGCTTTCTTT.

This clonotype was seen many times. The genes are TRBV3-1 and TRBJ1-4, with TRBD1 as a possible D gene (6 bases). From germline, CDR1 is LGHDT and CDR2 YNNKEL (reference sequence). Trimming removed 8 bases from V and 7 bases from J, with 20 bases in between. This CDR3 is built from 15 residues. The CDR3 loop is CASSRGGEGVEKLFF. Written as DNA, the CDR3 is TGTGCCAGCTCCAGGGGTGGGGAAGGGGTTGAAAAACTGTTTTTT.

This clonotype was picked up many times. The V gene is TRBV20-1, the J gene TRBJ2-1; tentative D call: TRBD2 (5 bases). Trimming cost V 6 bases and J 7 bases, with 16 bases left between them. The CDR3 has 13 amino acids. Germline-derived CDR1 and CDR2 are DFQATT and SNEGSKA (reference sequence). The CDR3 is CSAWTPSRNEQFF. DNA of the CDR3: TGCAGTGCCTGGACTCCCTCCCGAAATGAGCAGTTCTTC.

This clonotype came up many times. The chain uses TRBV20-1 and TRBJ2-1; 7 bases line up with TRBD2. The germline gives CDR1 DFQATT, CDR2 SNEGSKA (reference sequence). CDR3 length equals 16 residues. V was pared by 4 bases and J by 0 bases, with 9 bases of the junction left unmatched. CDR3 in amino acids: CSANPRGGSSYNEQFF. The CDR3 DNA reads TGCAGTGCTAATCCCCGGGGCGGGAGCTCCTACAATGAGCAGTTCTTC.

This clonotype was recorded at least ten times. The chain has TRBV19 and TRBJ2-5, with 8 bases identical to TRBD1. This CDR3 contains 14 residues. Germline loops: CDR1 LNHDA, CDR2 SQIVND (reference sequence). The V segment lost 3 bases and the J segment 3 bases; nucleotides outside the gene matches: 3. This CDR3 is CASSIQGAEETQYF. The CDR3 nucleotides are TGTGCCAGTAGTATCCAGGGGGCTGAAGAGACCCAGTACTTC.

This clonotype appeared a few times. The V gene is TRBV6-2 or TRBV6-3, the J gene TRBJ2-1; TRBD2 agrees at 8 bases. The CDR3 is 14 residues long. The J segment lost 8 bases and the V segment lost 4 bases, leaving 7 bases of the junction unmatched. CDR1 is MNHEY and CDR2 is SVGEGT in the germline V gene. Here the CDR3 reads CASSWGAGDYEQFF. CDR3 nucleotide sequence: TGTGCCAGCAGTTGGGGAGCGGGAGACTATGAGCAGTTCTTC.

In the case of this clonotype: A single base separates this from a much larger clone, so it may be a read error. The DNA of the CDR3 is TGTGCCAGCAGACGTACAACTGACTATGGCTACACCTTC. Amino acid sequence: CASRRTTDYGYTF. The rearrangement uses TRBV12-3 or TRBV12-4 and TRBJ1-2; no definite D call. Trimming shortened V by 6 bases and J by 3 bases, and 11 bases separated the two germline ends. This CDR3 is 13 amino acids long.

This clonotype was found many times. The chain uses TRBV9 and TRBJ2-1; D is perhaps TRBD2 (5 bases). The CDR3 extends over 15 amino acids. CDR1 SGDLS and CDR2 YYNGEE come from the germline V gene. V shed 0 bases and J shed 5 bases, with 12 bases lying between them. The CDR3 DNA is TGTGCCAGCAGCGTAGCTCTAGCAGTCCACAATGAGCAGTTCTTC. Residues: CASSVALAVHNEQFF. Combining the CDR3 with reference TRBV9 and TRBJ2-1 gives the whole variable domain DSGVTQTPKHLITATGQRVTLRCSPRSGDLSVYWYQQSLDQGLQFLIQYYNGEERAKGNILERFSAQQFPDLHSELNLSSLELGDSALYFCASSVALAVHNEQFFGPGTRLTVL.

This clonotype was found many times. The V gene is TRBV11-2, the J gene TRBJ2-5, with a weak D call TRBD2 (7 bases). Germline lookup yields CDR1 SGHAT and CDR2 FQNNGV. Trimming took off 6 bases at V and 2 bases at J, with 19 bases between the two ends. The CDR3 has 16 amino acids. CDR3 DNA sequence: TGTGCCAGCAGACAAGGAAGGGGGGGCTTTCAAGAGACCCAGTACTTC. As protein: CASRQGRGGFQETQYF.

This clonotype has at least ten counts. V gene TRBV29-1 combines with J gene TRBJ2-5; 10 bases are shared with TRBD2. Germline CDR1 SQVTM, CDR2 ANQGSEA. The CDR3 extends over 14 amino acids. V trimming: 7 bases; J trimming: 5 bases; junction bases outside the gene matches: 10. Here the CDR3 DNA reads TGCAGCGCGCAGAGACTACTAGCGGGGGAGACCCAGTACTTC. The encoded protein is CSAQRLLAGETQYF.

This clonotype has a handful of counts. This chain uses TRBV10-3 with TRBJ1-2, with a tentative D call TRBD1 (6 bases). Trimming shortened V by 1 base and J by 6 bases, and 12 bases separated the two germline ends. The CDR3 runs 14 residues. Germline V gives CDR1 ENHRY, CDR2 SYGVKD. DNA for the CDR3: TGTGCCATCAGTGAGTATCCGCGGGACAATGGCTACACCTTC. As protein: CAISEYPRDNGYTF.

The chain couples TRBV7-4 to TRBJ1-1; D unclear. Trimming removed 5 bases from V and 5 bases from J, with 9 bases in between. CDR1 is SGHVT and CDR2 is SQSDAQ in the germline V gene. The CDR3 is 12 amino acids. CDR3 DNA sequence: TGTGCCAGCAGCGTTACTAGGACTGAAGCTTTCTTT. Translated, it gives CASSVTRTEAFF. The full variable domain, with the rest looked up from reference TRBV7-4 and TRBJ1-1, is GAGVSQSPRYKVAKRGRDVALRCDSISGHVTLYWYRQTLGQGSEVLTYSQSDAQRDKSGRPSGRFSAERPERSVSTLKIQRTEQGDSAVYLCASSVTRTEAFFGQGTRLTVV.

In its sample, this clonotype was seen many times. This rearrangement joins TRBV15 to TRBJ2-3; tentative D call: TRBD2 (6 bases). This CDR3 has 19 residues. The ends were cut back, 1 base at V and 1 base at J, with 21 bases in the middle. Germline V gene data show CDR1 as LNHNV and CDR2 as YYDKDF (reference sequence). The CDR3 sequence is CATSRVPFTGDSGTDTQYF. CDR3 DNA: TGTGCCACCAGCAGAGTTCCTTTTACTGGGGACTCCGGCACAGATACGCAGTATTTT.

Ten or more counts support this clonotype. The V gene is TRBV7-8, the J gene TRBJ2-3; 7 nucleotides match TRBD2. CDR1 is SGHVS and CDR2 is FQNEAQ in the germline V gene. J lost 5 bases, V lost 5 bases, and 13 bases had no gene match. The CDR3 runs 16 residues. CDR3 in amino acids: CASSMEGLAEVDTQYF. The CDR3 nucleotides are TGTGCCAGCAGCATGGAGGGGCTAGCGGAGGTAGATACGCAGTATTTT.